Listed here are 13 T cell receptor beta chains from one sample, sequenced in a study of T-cell reconstitution after alpha-beta-depleted transplantation in children. It was with unique molecular identifiers that the TCRbeta library was prepared. Each CDR3 protein is one row after TCRdb ran MiXCR on the PCR reads. The table has more than 300,000 distinct CDR3 sequences, 15% to 20% seen once. The sample in question was PBMCs, mostly from graft donor cells, obtained 360 days after TCRalphabeta/CD19-depleted stem cell transplant. All receptors derive from a male patient aged 2 to 9 who had a stem cell transplant for acute lymphoblastic leukemia, so the T cells may come from the graft donor.

This rearrangement joins TRBV6-2 or TRBV6-3 to TRBJ2-5, with D maybe TRBD2 (5 bases). V gave up 2 bases and J gave up 1 base, with 11 bases separating them. Looked up from germline, CDR1 is MNHEY and CDR2 is SVGEGT. This CDR3 comprises 15 residues. The CDR3 coding sequence is TGTGCCAGCAGTTACCTGGACTTTATCCAAGAGACCCAGTACTTC. This translates into CASSYLDFIQETQYF.

This clonotype was found many times. CDR3 residues: CSARGDGNTQYF. Here the CDR3 DNA reads TGCAGCGCCAGGGGGGATGGGAATACGCAGTATTTT. V and J are TRBV29-1 and TRBJ2-3; weak D call: TRBD1 (7 bases). The CDR3 totals 12 residues. Trimming shortened V by 7 bases and J by 7 bases, and 15 bases separated the two germline ends. Germline loops: CDR1 SQVTM, CDR2 ANQGSEA.

The chain recombines TRBV27 with TRBJ2-5, with D perhaps being TRBD1 or TRBD2 (5 bases each). The V gene lost 2 bases and the J gene lost 1 base, with 20 bases spanning the gap. This CDR3 region has 18 residues. The germline CDR1 and CDR2 sequences are MNHEY and SMNVEV (reference sequence). The CDR3 DNA sequence: TGTGCCAGCAGTTTAAAGGTGTTGGGCAGGGAGACCCAAGAGACCCAGTACTTC. Residues: CASSLKVLGRETQETQYF.

This clonotype was counted a few times. The DNA of the CDR3 is TGCAGTGCTAGCCCACAGGGGGTGGATGAAAAACTGTTTTTT. Protein product: CSASPQGVDEKLFF. The gene calls are TRBV20-1 and TRBJ1-4; 8 nucleotides align to TRBD1. The V gene's germline CDR1 is DFQATT and CDR2 SNEGSKA (reference sequence). The V segment lost 3 bases and the J segment 6 bases; nucleotides outside the gene matches: 6. The CDR3 length is 14 residues.

The rearrangement links TRBV7-6 to TRBJ2-7; 10 nucleotides align to TRBD2. Per the germline V gene, CDR1 is SGHVS and CDR2 is FNYEAQ. The CDR3 sequence is 19 residues long. After removal of 2 bases from V and 5 bases from J, the junction contained 18 bases not matched to a gene. In DNA form, the CDR3 reads TGTGCCAGCAGCTTAATATCTGACTTCGTAGCGGGAGGATCCGACGAGCAGTACTTC. Encoded protein: CASSLISDFVAGGSDEQYF.

The V call is TRBV4-1, the J call TRBJ2-5; D remains ambiguous. Trimming left V 1 base short and J 5 bases short, with 11 bases between. The germline V gene has CDR1 MGHRA and CDR2 YSYEKL. This CDR3 has 14 residues. CDR3 bases: TGCGCCAGCAGCCAAGGTGGTGGATACGAGACCCAGTACTTC. This sequence encodes CASSQGGGYETQYF.

V and J are TRBV6-2 or TRBV6-3 and TRBJ2-7, with TRBD2 matching over 11 bases. Germline lookup yields CDR1 MNHEY and CDR2 SVGEGT. V gave up 7 bases and J gave up 5 bases; unmatched junction bases: 25. CDR3 size: 20 residues. CDR3: CASKYRTSGRNSELAHEQYF. CDR3 sequence (DNA): TGTGCCAGCAAATACAGAACTAGCGGGAGAAATTCGGAATTGGCCCACGAGCAGTACTTC.

This clonotype was observed a few times. CDR3 protein: CASSFSPSGEGQFF. Here the CDR3 DNA reads TGTGCCAGCAGCTTTTCCCCTTCGGGGGAGGGGCAGTTCTTC. This chain joins TRBV11-2 and TRBJ2-1, with 7 bases that match TRBD2. Germline values: CDR1 SGHAT, CDR2 FQNNGV. CDR3 size: 14 residues. V gave up 3 bases and J gave up 12 bases; unmatched junction bases: 11.

This clonotype was seen more than once but under ten times. V gene TRBV4-2 combines with J gene TRBJ2-1; TRBD2 agrees at 8 bases. V gave up 2 bases and J gave up 4 bases; unmatched junction bases: 7. The CDR3 length is 16 residues. The germline V gene encodes CDR1 LGHNA and CDR2 YNFKEQ. The CDR3 here is CASSQYPGGGYNEQFF. The CDR3 DNA reads TGTGCCAGCAGCCAATACCCGGGAGGGGGGTACAATGAGCAGTTCTTC.

This chain connects TRBV30 to TRBJ2-7; D not resolved. The CDR3 loop spans 11 amino acids. CDR1 is GTSNPN and CDR2 is SVGIG in the germline V gene (reference sequence). Trimming took 5 bases from V and 7 from J, leaving 12 bases between them. The CDR3 DNA reads as TGTGCCTGGGGACCTTCTTGGGAGCAGTACTTC. It specifies CAWGPSWEQYF.

The CDR3 protein is CASSPWTGEDEQYF. Written as DNA, the CDR3 is TGTGCCAGCAGCCCTTGGACAGGGGAGGACGAGCAGTACTTC. V and J are TRBV7-8 and TRBJ2-7; TRBD1 matches at 9 bases. CDR1 and CDR2 (germline): SGHVS, FQNEAQ. This CDR3 comprises 14 residues. Trimming took 5 bases from V and 5 from J; bases not matched to a gene: 7.

This clonotype was seen only a few times. CDR3 bases: TGCAGTGCTGAGTGGAGGGTCTCTGGCTACACCTTC. Encoded protein: CSAEWRVSGYTF. This chain links TRBV20-1 with TRBJ1-2; D gene unclear. V was pared by 5 bases and J by 7 bases, with 14 bases between. This CDR3 has 12 residues. The germline CDR1 and CDR2 sequences are DFQATT and SNEGSKA (reference sequence).

The rearrangement links TRBV7-8 to TRBJ2-7, with TRBD1 as a possible D gene (5 bases). Trimming pared 1 base from V and 7 bases from J, leaving 14 bases between. CDR1 and CDR2 (germline): SGHVS, FQNEAQ. The CDR3 has 14 amino acids. DNA for the CDR3: TGTGCCAGCAGCTTAGACTACCTCCCAGGGGAGCAGTACTTC. Translating it yields CASSLDYLPGEQYF.